This TCR beta chain emerged from a study of blood T cell repertoires in COVID-19. On the study more broadly: Samples representing acute and convalescent COVID-19 were sourced from the United States, Italy and Spain. T cells, B-cell-depleted T cells, or PBMCs supplied cDNA or gDNA.

Per the original methods: Cell counts per sample came from amplifying reference gene primers. Repertoires were generated with immunoSEQ multiplex PCR, while TCRdb's copy carries only in-frame clones and drops some. Clone size and V and J calls were adopted from that table, with D and trimming inferred from the DNA. The data hold about 140,000 clones, with approximately 89% observed a single time. V was trimmed by 4 bases and J by 6 bases, leaving 3 bases between them. The CDR3 consists of 9 residues. CDR1 DFQATT and CDR2 SNEGSKA come from the germline V gene (reference sequence). The rearrangement joins TRBV20-1 to TRBJ1-2; D is uncertain. The source of this sequence is a man aged 55 to 69 with active or convalescent COVID-19. Source material: peripheral blood. CDR3 sequence: CSAINGYTF. As DNA, the CDR3 is TGCAGTGCTATTAATGGCTACACCTTC.